Below, 5 T cell receptor beta chains from the same sample are listed, as sequenced in a study of T cells in women clearing cervical HPV infection. Only in-frame clones appear in the TCRdb table, and some are missing; sequencing was by immunoSEQ multiplex PCR. In total, the table holds about 44,000 clones. The sample was blood buffy coat. These TCRs come from a woman between 18 and 70 years old with a cervical HPV16 infection that either progressed to CIN3+ or cleared (not recorded which).

A note on this clone: Read data end 3 residues before the CDR3 end; the end is taken from the germline J gene. The rearrangement joins TRBV11-3 to TRBJ1-1, with 11 bases lining up with TRBD1. V shed 5 bases, J shed 7 bases, and the junction held 6 bases outside the gene matches. The CDR3 totals 14 residues. Looked up from germline, CDR1 is SGHNT and CDR2 is YENEEA. CDR3 DNA, as far as it was read: TGTGCCAGCAGCCGGACAGGGGGCTCTGGTGAA. This codes for CASSRTGGSGE. The entire CDR3 protein is CASSRTGGSGEAFF.

Note on this clone: The CDR3 is cut off 3 residues early in the read; its end comes from the germline J gene. The chain couples TRBV2 to TRBJ2-2; the match to TRBD1 covers 7 bases. Germline V gene sequence: CDR1 SNHLY, CDR2 FYNNEI. The CDR3 contains 13 residues. The CDR3 sequence: CASNRQGNEKLFF. The CDR3 bases that were read are TGTGCCAGCAATCGACAGGGCAATGAAAAG. The variable domain in full, completed from reference TRBV2 and TRBJ2-2, reads EPEVTQTPSHQVTQMGQEVILRCVPISNHLYFYWYRQILGQKVEFLVSFYNNEISEKSEIFDDQFSVERPDGSNFTLKIRSTKLEDSAMYFCASNRQGNEKLFFGEGSRLTVL.

As regards this clone: The read ends 3 residues shy of where the CDR3 ends; the end is completed using the germline J gene. J is TRBJ1-5 and V is TRBV7-2; TRBD1 matches 10 bases. This CDR3 contains 15 residues. Germline V gene sequence: CDR1 SGHTA, CDR2 FQGNSA. The V and J ends lost 6 bases and 7 bases, in that order; junction bases with no gene match: 9. Partial CDR3 DNA: TGTGCCAGCAGTCCTACGGGACAGGGGTACCAGCCC. Its translation: CASSPTGQGYQP. The complete CDR3 sequence is CASSPTGQGYQPQHF.

To note about this clone: With the read ending 3 residues before the CDR3 end, the germline J gene is used to fill in that end. The chain couples TRBV11-1 to TRBJ2-2; TRBD1 might be the D (5 bases). V was cut by 3 bases and J by 1 base, with 6 bases left in between. The CDR3 is 14 residues long. Germline lookup yields CDR1 SGHAT and CDR2 FQDESV (reference sequence). The CDR3 DNA, read in part, is TGTGCCAGCAGCTTCGACAGGAACACCGGGGAG. As protein: CASSFDRNTGE. The whole CDR3 sequence reads CASSFDRNTGELFF.

As for this clone: The read is 3 residues too short to cover the CDR3 end, so that end is filled in from the germline J gene. The V and J genes are TRBV19 and TRBJ2-7; tentative D call: TRBD1 (5 bases). The V gene lost 6 bases and the J gene lost 1 base, with 13 bases spanning the gap. The germline CDR1 and CDR2 sequences are LNHDA and SQIVND (reference sequence). This CDR3 comprises 14 residues. The CDR3 loop is CASRYDQGSYEQYF. The part of the CDR3 DNA that was read is TGTGCCAGTAGATACGATCAGGGTTCCTACGAG.